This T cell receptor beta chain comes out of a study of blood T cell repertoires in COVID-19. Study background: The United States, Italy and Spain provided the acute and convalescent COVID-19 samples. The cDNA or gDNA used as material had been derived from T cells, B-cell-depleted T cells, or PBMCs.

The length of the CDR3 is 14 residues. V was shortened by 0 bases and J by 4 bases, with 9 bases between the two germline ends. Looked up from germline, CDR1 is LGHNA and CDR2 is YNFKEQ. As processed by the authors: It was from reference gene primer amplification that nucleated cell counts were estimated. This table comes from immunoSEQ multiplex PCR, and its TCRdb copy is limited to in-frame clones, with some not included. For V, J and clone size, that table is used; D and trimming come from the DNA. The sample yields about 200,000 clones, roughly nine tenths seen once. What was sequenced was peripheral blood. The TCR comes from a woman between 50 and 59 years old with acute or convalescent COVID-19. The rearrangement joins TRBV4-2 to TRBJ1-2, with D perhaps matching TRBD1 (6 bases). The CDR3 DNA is TGTGCCAGCAGCCAAGATCGGACAGTCTATGGCTACACCTTC. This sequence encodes CASSQDRTVYGYTF.